Each of the 16 T cell receptor beta chains below was sequenced from the same sample in a study of spatial heterogeneity in lung cancer. Sample time point: sample taken at primary tumor resection. TCRdb recomputed calls from the 5' RACE reads with MiXCR, one row per CDR3 protein. Found here are tens of thousands of distinct CDR3 sequences, around 7.5% of them singletons; the top ten hold under 30%. Sequenced material: PBMCs, taken at surgery. The receptors derive from a male donor with early-stage non-small cell lung cancer.

The CDR3 reads CASSLRGIQVDEQFF. The CDR3 DNA is TGTGCCAGCAGTTTAAGAGGTATTCAAGTGGATGAGCAGTTCTTC. The V call is TRBV12-3 or TRBV12-4, the J call TRBJ2-1, with no clear D. Trimming took off 2 bases at V and 8 bases at J, with 16 bases between the two ends. This CDR3 has 15 amino acids.

The V and J genes are TRBV11-2 and TRBJ1-1; 7 nucleotides align to TRBD1. Germline CDR1 SGHAT, CDR2 FQNNGV. After removal of 1 base from V and 3 bases from J, the junction contained 2 bases not matched to a gene. CDR3 size: 14 residues. Written as DNA, the CDR3 is TGTGCCAGCAGCTTAGCCGGGACAGACACTGAAGCTTTCTTT. Translated, it gives CASSLAGTDTEAFF.

The V and J genes are TRBV12-3 or TRBV12-4 and TRBJ2-1; 7 positions agree with TRBD1. V dropped 7 bases and J dropped 4; count of bases not matched to a gene: 13. This CDR3 is 16 amino acids long. The CDR3 sequence is CASTTRGPQGYNEQFF. The CDR3 DNA reads TGTGCCAGCACCACCAGGGGTCCACAGGGGTACAATGAGCAGTTCTTC.

This clonotype was picked up a small number of times. The CDR3 DNA is TGTGCCACCGCCGCCTTGGGACGTCGGTATGAGCAGTTCTTC. Translating it yields CATAALGRRYEQFF. V gene TRBV11-2 combines with J gene TRBJ2-1, with D possibly called TRBD1 or TRBD2 (5 bases each). The CDR3 is made up of 14 amino acids. V was pared by 10 bases and J by 8 bases, with 21 bases between. The V gene's germline CDR1 is SGHAT and CDR2 FQNNGV.

As to this clonotype: With a much larger clone just one base away, this may be a read error. The chain links TRBV7-9 to TRBJ1-3; the D gene is possibly TRBD1 (6 bases). The germline CDR1 and CDR2 sequences are SEHNR and FQNEAQ (reference sequence). The CDR3 has 14 residues. CDR3 DNA sequence: TGTGCCAGCAGCTTAGCGGGGGCTGGAAGCACCATATATTTT. Translated, it gives CASSLAGAGSTIYF.

At least ten counts were recorded for this clonotype. This chain connects TRBV6-5 to TRBJ2-7, with 9 bases lining up with TRBD2. The germline gives CDR1 MNHEY, CDR2 SVGAGI. V shed 0 bases and J 0 bases; nucleotides not matched to a gene: 6. This CDR3 comprises 17 residues. The CDR3 loop reads CASSYSATSGFSYEQYV. In DNA, the CDR3 is TGTGCCAGCAGTTACTCTGCGACTAGCGGTTTCTCCTACGAGCAGTACGTC.

Note on this clonotype: A clone one base away is much larger, so this may be a read error. The chain employs TRBV7-2 and TRBJ1-1; D remains ambiguous. V was cut by 0 bases and J by 4 bases, with 6 bases left in between. Looked up from germline, CDR1 is SGHTA and CDR2 is FQGNSA. The CDR3 runs to 13 residues. The CDR3 sequence: CASSLALITEAFF. CDR3 nucleotide sequence: TGTGCCAGCAGCTTAGCTCTGATCACTGAAGCTTTCTTT.

This clonotype appeared many times. The genes are TRBV24-1 and TRBJ1-3; the D is unclear. The CDR3 has 16 amino acids. Trimming took 2 bases from V and 4 from J, leaving 14 bases between them. Germline loops: CDR1 KGHDR, CDR2 SFDVKD. CDR3 protein: CATSDSAALGGNTIYF. CDR3 nucleotide sequence: TGTGCCACCAGTGATTCTGCAGCCTTGGGAGGAAACACCATATATTTT.

This clonotype was seen repeatedly, ten times or more. The chain's CDR3 is CASSLGQINEQFF. The CDR3 DNA reads TGTGCCAGCAGCTTAGGACAGATCAATGAGCAGTTCTTC. This sequence joins TRBV11-2 and TRBJ2-1; possible D gene TRBD1, 5 bases. Trimming took 1 base from V and 6 from J, leaving 7 bases between them. Looked up from germline, CDR1 is SGHAT and CDR2 is FQNNGV. This CDR3 spans 13 amino acids.

This clonotype was detected a few times. The chain is built from TRBV6-6 and TRBJ1-2; perhaps TRBD1 as D (6 bases). The CDR3 loop spans 14 amino acids. Germline V gene sequence: CDR1 MNHNY, CDR2 SVGAGI (reference sequence). V dropped 7 bases and J dropped 2 bases, with 14 bases sitting between them. The CDR3 reads CASTPQGPNYGYTF. The CDR3 bases are TGTGCCAGCACCCCACAGGGACCAAACTATGGCTACACCTTC.

The genes are TRBV20-1 and TRBJ1-3; D is possibly TRBD1 (6 bases). The CDR3 runs to 13 residues. The V end lost 5 bases, the J end lost 9 bases, and 17 bases lay between the germline ends. Germline CDR1 reads DFQATT; CDR2 reads SNEGSKA (reference sequence). CDR3 loop: CSAVITGSGTIYF. The CDR3 DNA follows: TGCAGTGCTGTTATCACAGGGTCTGGCACCATATATTTT.

The rearrangement uses TRBV27 and TRBJ1-2; 12 bases map to TRBD1. Per germline, CDR1 MNHEY and CDR2 SMNVEV (reference sequence). J lost 8 bases, V lost 6 bases, and 10 bases had no gene match. This CDR3 contains 15 residues. The CDR3 spells CASSPTGQGARGYTF. For the CDR3, the DNA is TGTGCCAGCAGCCCAACGGGACAGGGGGCGCGGGGCTACACCTTC.

This clonotype was counted many times. The rearrangement links TRBV7-2 to TRBJ1-2; D not resolved. The germline CDR1 and CDR2 sequences are SGHTA and FQGNSA. CDR3 length equals 13 residues. V was clipped by 5 bases and J by 2 bases, with 9 bases between them. In nucleotides, the CDR3 is TGTGCCAGCAGCATCGACACCAACTATGGCTACACCTTC. Translation: CASSIDTNYGYTF.

This clonotype was recorded at least ten times. This chain connects TRBV2 to TRBJ1-2; D is uncertain. CDR1 is SNHLY, CDR2 FYNNEI, per germline. V was cut by 0 bases and J by 5 bases, with 4 bases left in between. The CDR3 sequence is 12 residues long. The CDR3 loop is CASSEASYGYTF. CDR3 nucleotides: TGTGCCAGCAGTGAAGCGTCTTATGGCTACACCTTC.

This clonotype was detected ten times or more. The chain's CDR3 is CATSDADASQETQYF. The CDR3 DNA reads TGTGCCACCAGTGATGCGGACGCGAGCCAAGAGACCCAGTACTTC. J is TRBJ2-5 and V is TRBV24-1; D is unclear. This CDR3 spans 15 amino acids. CDR1 is KGHDR and CDR2 is SFDVKD in the germline V gene. V dropped 3 bases and J dropped 1 base, with 11 bases sitting between them.

This clonotype occurred many times. The chain joins TRBV4-1 to TRBJ2-7; 7 nucleotides align to TRBD2. The CDR3 totals 16 residues. Germline CDR1 MGHRA, CDR2 YSYEKL. The J segment lost 2 bases and the V segment lost 1 base, leaving 8 bases of the junction unmatched. The CDR3: CASSQVSASGPYEQYV. The CDR3 DNA follows: TGCGCCAGCAGCCAAGTCTCGGCTAGCGGTCCCTACGAGCAGTACGTC.